This T cell receptor (beta chain) was found in a study of CD8 T cells in ankylosing spondylitis. This clonotype was observed a handful of times. Its antigen is unknown. As the method for making TCR beta libraries, quantitative 5'-RACE with molecular barcodes was used. A single record per CDR3 protein comes from TCRdb applying MiXCR to the 5' RACE reads. The table lists some 200,000 distinct CDR3 sequences, more than 10% of them singletons. Germline V gene lookup returns CDR1 SGHDT and CDR2 YYEEEE. Trimming removed 2 bases at V and 2 bases at J, with 15 bases between. This CDR3 is 16 amino acids long. The study, taken as a whole, reports: In ankylosing spondylitis blood, a motif of roughly 8 highly homologous TCR beta variants appeared characteristic. Peripheral blood held disease-linked clones only at relatively low frequency, and these were CD8+. As reported, disease-linked clones showed significant enrichment in matched ankylosing spondylitis synovial fluid.

The chain links TRBV5-6 to TRBJ2-3; D possibly corresponds to TRBD1 (5 bases). This sequence was found in a male donor with ankylosing spondylitis or in good health (not recorded which). Sequenced input: blood, either unsorted or a sorted T cell fraction (not recorded which). For the CDR3, the DNA is TGTGCCAGCAGCTTCGCGGCAGGGCGAAACACAGATACGCAGTATTTT. Its protein is CASSFAAGRNTDTQYF.